This record concerns one TCR beta chain sequence. A TCRbeta library incorporating unique molecular identifiers was prepared. TCRdb re-called the PCR reads through MiXCR, storing one row per CDR3 protein. The table has 640,000 or so distinct CDR3 sequences, approximately 15% seen once. The sample belongs to a study of T-cell reconstitution after alpha-beta-depleted transplantation in children. The germline gives CDR1 SGHAT, CDR2 FQNNGV. With 5 bases removed from V and 1 base from J, the gap between germline ends came to 11 bases. The CDR3 length is 15 residues. The chain uses TRBV11-2 and TRBJ1-4, with D unclear. This TCR came from a human donor who donated a stem cell graft to a child with acute myeloid leukemia. Specimen: PBMCs from the stem cell graft donor, collected from the stem cell graft. CDR3 sequence reads: CASSPNGLTNEKLFF. In DNA form, the CDR3 reads TGTGCCAGCAGCCCCAACGGGCTAACTAATGAAAAACTGTTTTTT.